The 16 T cell receptor beta chains in this list originate from one sample, sequenced in a study of OX40 agonist ivuxolimab in advanced cancers. Here immunoSEQ multiplex PCR was the method, and the copy in TCRdb shows in-frame clones only, minus some. The sample records approximately 49,000 clones, about 76% being singletons. The input for sequencing was CD4+ or CD8+ T cells sorted from blood, taken in a trial of the OX40 agonist ivuxolimab. These receptors all stem from an adult with an advanced solid tumor such as melanoma, head and neck, liver or kidney cancer.

This rearrangement joins TRBV19 to TRBJ2-1; no reliable D call. V was clipped by 1 base and J by 0 bases, with 7 bases between them. Germline assignment: CDR1 LNHDA and CDR2 SQIVND (reference sequence). CDR3 length: 15 amino acids. CDR3 loop: CASSIAQSSYNEQFF. Here the CDR3 DNA reads TGTGCCAGTAGTATAGCACAGAGCTCCTACAATGAGCAGTTCTTC. The variable domain in full, completed from reference TRBV19 and TRBJ2-1, reads DGGITQSPKYLFRKEGQNVTLSCEQNLNHDAMYWYRQDPGQGLRLIYYSQIVNDFQKGDIAEGYSVSREKKESFPLTVTSAQKNPTAFYLCASSIAQSSYNEQFFGPGTRLTVL.

The J gene is TRBJ1-5, the V gene TRBV7-9; no firm D call. Germline CDR1 SEHNR, CDR2 FQNEAQ (reference sequence). The CDR3 has 14 residues. V was cut by 1 base and J by 11 bases, with 15 bases left in between. CDR3: CASSLGSTHGAQHF. The CDR3 DNA follows: TGTGCCAGCAGCTTAGGTTCCACCCATGGGGCCCAGCATTTT.

In its sample, this clone was seen a few times. The chain employs TRBV7-9 and TRBJ2-1; possible D gene TRBD1, 5 bases. The germline gives CDR1 SEHNR, CDR2 FQNEAQ (reference sequence). Trimming pared 2 bases from V and 3 bases from J, leaving 11 bases between. This CDR3 contains 15 residues. CDR3 amino acids: CASSLFQGFYNEQFF. CDR3 DNA: TGTGCCAGCAGCTTATTCCAGGGATTCTACAATGAGCAGTTCTTC.

The rearrangement joins TRBV19 to TRBJ2-1; D may be TRBD1 (6 bases). V was shortened by 4 bases and J by 6 bases, with 13 bases between the two germline ends. This CDR3 contains 14 residues. Germline V CDR1 and CDR2: LNHDA, SQIVND (reference sequence). The CDR3 is CASSRPGQSNEQFF. In DNA, the CDR3 is TGTGCCAGTAGTAGGCCCGGACAGAGCAATGAGCAGTTCTTC.

The chain couples TRBV9 to TRBJ2-7; TRBD1 agrees at 8 bases. This CDR3 contains 15 residues. Germline V gene lookup returns CDR1 SGDLS and CDR2 YYNGEE. Trimming cost V 0 bases and J 3 bases; bases outside gene matches: 5. The CDR3 loop is CASSVDRTGIYEQYF. DNA of the CDR3: TGTGCCAGCAGCGTAGACCGGACAGGGATCTACGAGCAGTACTTC. The whole variable domain, remainder taken from reference TRBV9 and TRBJ2-7, is DSGVTQTPKHLITATGQRVTLRCSPRSGDLSVYWYQQSLDQGLQFLIQYYNGEERAKGNILERFSAQQFPDLHSELNLSSLELGDSALYFCASSVDRTGIYEQYFGPGTRLTVT.

The V call is TRBV9, the J call TRBJ2-1, with 11 bases matching TRBD2. From germline, CDR1 is SGDLS and CDR2 YYNGEE. V was pared by 4 bases and J by 1 base, with 4 bases of the junction left unmatched. The CDR3 length is 16 residues. The CDR3 bases are TGTGCCAGCAGCACTAGCGGGGGCTCGTCCTACAATGAGCAGTTCTTC. Translated, it gives CASSTSGGSSYNEQFF.

The V and J genes are TRBV5-6 and TRBJ1-1; D is unresolved. The germline CDR1 and CDR2 sequences are SGHDT and YYEEEE. CDR3 length equals 12 residues. Trimming pared 1 base from V and 11 bases from J, leaving 12 bases between. This CDR3 is CASSLYEERAFF. CDR3 in DNA: TGTGCCAGCAGCTTGTATGAGGAGAGGGCTTTCTTT. Variable domain in full (rest from reference TRBV5-6 and TRBJ1-1): DAGVTQSPTHLIKTRGQQVTLRCSPKSGHDTVSWYQQALGQGPQFIFQYYEEEERQRGNFPDRFSGHQFPNYSSELNVNALLLGDSALYLCASSLYEERAFFGQGTRLTVV.

The chain couples TRBV6-5 to TRBJ2-7; a weak D match, TRBD1 (6 bases). Germline V lookup: CDR1 MNHEY, CDR2 SVGAGI. Trimming pared 6 bases from V and 0 bases from J, leaving 12 bases between. The CDR3 loop spans 14 amino acids. CDR3 amino acids: CASSLTGSSYEQYV. For the CDR3, the DNA is TGTGCCAGCAGCCTGACAGGCAGCTCCTACGAGCAGTACGTC.

CDR3 sequence reads: CASSLSGPMQETQYF. For the CDR3, the DNA is TGTGCCAGCAGCTTATCAGGTCCAATGCAAGAGACCCAGTACTTC. The chain combines TRBV7-2 with TRBJ2-5; D ambiguous. The germline V gene encodes CDR1 SGHTA and CDR2 FQGNSA. The CDR3 spans 15 residues. Trimming removed 2 bases from V and 2 bases from J, with 12 bases in between.

The V call is TRBV19, the J call TRBJ2-1; 9 nucleotides match TRBD1. Germline V gene data show CDR1 as LNHDA and CDR2 as SQIVND (reference sequence). CDR3 length equals 15 residues. Trimming at V came to 3 bases and at J to 6 bases, leaving 6 bases not matched to a gene. CDR3 region: CASSIADRGINEQFF. CDR3 sequence (DNA): TGTGCCAGTAGTATCGCGGACAGGGGTATCAATGAGCAGTTCTTC.

The rearrangement joins TRBV4-3 to TRBJ1-1; D is ambiguous. Trimming shortened V by 3 bases and J by 6 bases, and 20 bases separated the two germline ends. The germline gives CDR1 LGHNA, CDR2 YSLEER. The CDR3 loop spans 16 amino acids. The CDR3 loop reads CASSHGLVQTNAEAFF. The CDR3 DNA reads as TGCGCCAGCAGCCACGGATTAGTCCAGACCAACGCTGAAGCTTTCTTT.

The chain joins TRBV11-2 to TRBJ2-7; the D is unclear. Germline CDR1 reads SGHAT; CDR2 reads FQNNGV. The CDR3 runs 12 residues. Trimming stripped 0 bases from V and 7 bases from J, with 7 bases between. CDR3 DNA sequence: TGTGCCAGCAGCTTAGACTTCTCGGAGCAGTACTTC. Translating it yields CASSLDFSEQYF.

This clone was detected a few times. The J gene is TRBJ2-7, the V gene TRBV4-1; D may be TRBD1 (6 bases). The CDR3 is made up of 14 amino acids. Germline values: CDR1 MGHRA, CDR2 YSYEKL. V was cut by 6 bases and J by 2 bases, with 14 bases left in between. CDR3 in DNA: TGCGCCAGCAGTCCGACCCCAGGGGCCTACGAGCAGTACGTC. It encodes CASSPTPGAYEQYV.

The chain recombines TRBV28 with TRBJ2-1, with unresolved D. The germline V and J ends were trimmed by 5 bases and 1 base, with 15 bases remaining between them. The CDR3 is 16 amino acids. Per the germline V gene, CDR1 is MDHEN and CDR2 is SYDVKM. The CDR3 DNA reads TGTGCCAGCAGTCCCGGGCCAACCCCTTCCTACAATGAGCAGTTCTTC. This translates into CASSPGPTPSYNEQFF.

Relative to its sample, this clone is medium-sized (0.01 to 0.1%). The rearrangement uses TRBV7-9 and TRBJ2-7; TRBD2 might be the D (6 bases). The germline V gene has CDR1 SEHNR and CDR2 FQNEAQ (reference sequence). This CDR3 is built from 14 residues. V was shortened by 5 bases and J by 4 bases, with 15 bases between the two germline ends. The CDR3 protein is CASSPLGLQYEQYF. CDR3 nucleotide sequence: TGTGCCAGCAGCCCCCTGGGACTCCAATACGAGCAGTACTTC.

The rearrangement links TRBV5-1 to TRBJ2-1; 8 bases map to TRBD1. V lost 4 bases to trimming and J lost 8 bases; unmatched junction nucleotides: 20. CDR3 size: 18 residues. CDR1 and CDR2 (germline): SGHRS, YFSETQ. In DNA, the CDR3 is TGCGCCAGCAGCGAACGGACAGGGTACGGGTCTGTCACCGATGAGCAGTTCTTC. This sequence encodes CASSERTGYGSVTDEQFF.